This T cell receptor (beta chain) is from a study of PD-L1 blockade in urothelial cancer. Background on the study: Starting around 2014, patients were given atezolizumab (1,200 mg intravenously every 3 weeks). Most of the roughly 29 patients were men whose urothelial cancer was bladder-origin. Blood was evaluated 3 weeks (second dose) and 6 weeks after therapy began.

The time point here: pretreatment peripheral blood. Patients' cancers were locally advanced or metastatic urothelial carcinomas. TCRdb's table, derived via immunoSEQ multiplex PCR, lists solely in-frame clones and lacks some. The table shows 130,000 or so clones, with around 84% occurring only once. CDR3 length: 15 amino acids. Trimming left V 6 bases short and J 3 bases short, with 15 bases between. Germline CDR1 reads MNHNY; CDR2 reads SVGAGI (reference sequence). The sample was PBMCs, taken around atezolizumab (anti-PD-L1) treatment. The origin of this receptor is a man over 45 with urothelial cancer. This chain links TRBV6-6 with TRBJ1-5; D is unresolved. For the CDR3, the DNA is TGTGCCAGCAGCCCGGACGGGAGAAACAATCAGCCCCAGCATTTT. Translation gives CASSPDGRNNQPQHF.